The clone carrying this TCR beta chain was counted only a few times. Antigen unknown. The sample comes from a study of OX40 agonist ivuxolimab in advanced cancers. Notes on the study in general: The CD4+ and CD8+ T cells in the blood had expanded clonally by week 6 at 0.1 to 3.0 mg/kg. Nonresponders, in some cases, also had low normalized T-cell clonal expansion.

The CDR3 spans 15 residues. The germline V gene encodes CDR1 SNHLY and CDR2 FYNNEI. Trimming at V came to 4 bases and at J to 3 bases, leaving 3 bases not matched to a gene. The protocol was immunoSEQ multiplex PCR, while the TCRdb copy is restricted to in-frame clones and leaves out a portion. The data show roughly 70,000 clones, with approximately 86% seen just once and approximately 0.73% held by the top ten. The sequence derives from an adult with an advanced solid tumor such as melanoma, head and neck, liver or kidney cancer. The V and J genes are TRBV2 and TRBJ2-3, with 11 bases fitting TRBD2. This specimen consisted of CD4+ or CD8+ T cells sorted from blood, obtained in a trial of the OX40 agonist ivuxolimab. The CDR3 here is CASSALAGGTDTQYF. The CDR3 DNA reads as TGTGCCAGCAGTGCGCTAGCGGGAGGAACAGATACGCAGTATTTT.